What follows are 19 T cell receptor beta chains derived from one specimen sequenced in a study of T cell responses to AZD1222 COVID-19 vaccine. Sequencing used immunoSEQ multiplex PCR; TCRdb keeps in-frame clones, though not all of them. The sample has more than 95,000 clones, around 92% seen once. Sequences were derived from peripheral blood, sampled on day 0 of AZD1222 vaccination. These receptor sequences come from an adult in good health.

The chain couples TRBV9 to TRBJ2-1; 12 bases are a match to TRBD2. The length of the CDR3 is 16 residues. Germline V gene data show CDR1 as SGDLS and CDR2 as YYNGEE. V was pared by 3 bases and J by 2 bases, with 3 bases of the junction left unmatched. For the CDR3, the DNA is TGTGCCAGCAGCGGGACTAGCGGGGTCACCTACAATGAGCAGTTCTTC. This gives the protein CASSGTSGVTYNEQFF.

The V call is TRBV28, the J call TRBJ2-1, with TRBD1 identical over 7 bases. V dropped 9 bases and J dropped 13; count of bases not matched to a gene: 15. Germline values: CDR1 MDHEN, CDR2 SYDVKM. CDR3 size: 13 residues. The CDR3 is CASNSLAGQAQFF. The CDR3 DNA sequence: TGTGCCAGTAACAGTTTGGCTGGACAGGCCCAGTTCTTC. Full variable domain (remainder filled in from reference TRBV28 and TRBJ2-1): DVKVTQSSRYLVKRTGEKVFLECVQDMDHENMFWYRQDPGLGLRLIYFSYDVKMKEKGDIPEGYSVSREKKERFSLILESASTNQTSMYLCASNSLAGQAQFFGPGTRLTVL.

In DNA, the CDR3 is TGTGCCAGCAAGTGGGACCCTAATGAAAAACTGTTTTTT. It translates to CASKWDPNEKLFF. The J gene is TRBJ1-4, the V gene TRBV28; D perhaps matches TRBD1 (5 bases). Per germline, CDR1 MDHEN and CDR2 SYDVKM. The CDR3 consists of 13 residues. V was clipped by 7 bases and J by 3 bases, with 9 bases between them.

This chain uses TRBV10-3 with TRBJ2-7, with 10 bases aligning to TRBD1. Germline V lookup: CDR1 ENHRY, CDR2 SYGVKD. The CDR3 sequence is 18 residues long. V lost 3 bases to trimming and J lost 0 bases; unmatched junction nucleotides: 11. The CDR3 bases are TGTGCCATCAGTGACGCCGGGACAGGGGCTCTCCTCTCCTACGAGCAGTACTTC. It is translated as CAISDAGTGALLSYEQYF.

The J gene is TRBJ1-1, the V gene TRBV10-2, with D hard to call. The CDR3 runs to 13 residues. With 0 bases removed from V and 4 bases from J, the gap between germline ends came to 6 bases. Germline values: CDR1 WSHSY, CDR2 SAAADI. The CDR3 here is CASSESRATEAFF. The CDR3 DNA reads as TGCGCCAGCAGTGAGTCGAGGGCCACTGAAGCTTTCTTT.

V and J are TRBV7-9 and TRBJ2-2; 10 nucleotides line up with TRBD1. Germline V lookup: CDR1 SEHNR, CDR2 FQNEAQ (reference sequence). V lost 4 bases, J lost 7 bases, and 15 bases stayed unmatched. The CDR3 totals 18 residues. This CDR3 reads CASSSPGTGAALSGELFF. In DNA, the CDR3 is TGTGCCAGCAGCTCCCCCGGGACAGGGGCCGCTTTGAGCGGGGAGCTGTTTTTT.

Worth noting for this clone: The junction departs from the called germline gene at one end, perhaps through a read error. The V call is TRBV4-3, the J call TRBJ2-7, with a weak D call TRBD2 (5 bases). The V gene's germline CDR1 is LGHNA and CDR2 YSLEER. The CDR3 runs 12 residues. CDR3 region: CASRGRELESRF. The DNA for the CDR3 is TGCGCCAGCAGGGGCCGGGAACTTGAGTCGCGATTC.

The genes are TRBV12-5 and TRBJ2-5; D possibly corresponds to TRBD2 (5 bases). Germline CDR1 is LGHNT and CDR2 is FRNRAP. CDR3 length: 12 residues. V dropped 6 bases and J dropped 4 bases, with 9 bases sitting between them. The CDR3 sequence: CASGDEGETQYF. Written as DNA, the CDR3 is TGTGCTAGTGGGGACGAGGGAGAGACCCAGTACTTC. The complete variable domain, with remaining parts taken from reference TRBV12-5 and TRBJ2-5, reads DARVTQTPRHKVTEMGQEVTMRCQPILGHNTVFWYRQTMMQGLELLAYFRNRAPLDDSGMPKDRFSAEMPDATLATLKIQPSEPRDSAVYFCASGDEGETQYFGPGTRLLVL.

V gene TRBV5-1 combines with J gene TRBJ2-3; no definite D call. The CDR3 spans 14 residues. Germline-derived CDR1 and CDR2 are SGHRS and YFSETQ. The ends were cut back, 2 bases at V and 2 bases at J, with 9 bases in the middle. The CDR3 here is CASSFGSHTDTQYF. CDR3 DNA: TGCGCCAGCAGCTTTGGCTCGCACACAGATACGCAGTATTTT.

This chain joins TRBV5-6 and TRBJ1-2, with 9 positions matching TRBD1. Germline V gene lookup returns CDR1 SGHDT and CDR2 YYEEEE. The ends lost 4 bases at V and 6 bases at J; junction bases unmatched: 10. This CDR3 comprises 15 residues. The CDR3 sequence is CASSGTGGPTDGYTF. CDR3 sequence (DNA): TGTGCCAGCAGCGGAACAGGGGGCCCAACTGATGGCTACACCTTC.

This rearrangement joins TRBV25-1 to TRBJ2-3, with TRBD2 matching over 9 bases. This CDR3 has 16 amino acids. V trimming: 4 bases; J trimming: 0 bases; junction bases outside the gene matches: 5. Germline CDR1 MGHDK, CDR2 SYGVNS. The chain's CDR3 is CASSALAGSSTDTQYF. CDR3 in DNA: TGTGCCAGCAGTGCGCTAGCGGGATCTAGCACAGATACGCAGTATTTT. The entire variable domain, with the rest obtained from reference TRBV25-1 and TRBJ2-3, is as follows: EADIYQTPRYLVIGTGKKITLECSQTMGHDKMYWYQQDPGMELHLIHYSYGVNSTEKGDLSSESTVSRIRTEHFPLTLESARPSHTSQYLCASSALAGSSTDTQYFGPGTRLTVL.

This chain joins TRBV7-9 and TRBJ2-7; D is undetermined. V dropped 5 bases and J dropped 2 bases, with 7 bases sitting between them. CDR1 and CDR2 from the germline V gene are SEHNR and FQNEAQ (reference sequence). The CDR3 consists of 12 residues. DNA of the CDR3: TGTGCCAGCAGCCGGCAACCCTACGAGCAGTACTTC. Translating gives CASSRQPYEQYF.

The chain is built from TRBV6-6 and TRBJ2-7; D is undetermined. The V gene's germline CDR1 is MNHNY and CDR2 SVGAGI (reference sequence). The CDR3 totals 12 residues. V lost 0 bases and J 7 bases, leaving 7 bases between the germline ends. The CDR3 nucleotides read TGTGCCAGCAGTTACTCGAGTCGGGAGCAGTACTTC. Translated, it gives CASSYSSREQYF.

V gene TRBV5-1 combines with J gene TRBJ2-7; TRBD2 aligns across 13 bases. In germline, CDR1 is SGHRS, CDR2 YFSETQ. Unmatched junction bases numbered 4, after V lost 4 bases and J lost 6 bases. The CDR3 runs 14 residues. CDR3 protein: CASSPGTSGVEQYF. The DNA of the CDR3 is TGCGCCAGCAGCCCCGGGACTAGCGGGGTCGAGCAGTACTTC.

The rearrangement uses TRBV2 and TRBJ1-2; D unresolved. CDR3 length: 11 amino acids. V was shortened by 1 base and J by 5 bases, with 2 bases between the two germline ends. Germline V gene data show CDR1 as SNHLY and CDR2 as FYNNEI. The CDR3 bases are TGTGCCAGCAGTGAAGGATATGGCTACACCTTC. Protein sequence: CASSEGYGYTF.

The chain links TRBV5-1 to TRBJ1-4; D call uncertain. V was cut by 0 bases and J by 7 bases, with 13 bases left in between. Looked up from germline, CDR1 is SGHRS and CDR2 is YFSETQ. CDR3 size: 15 residues. The CDR3 DNA is TGCGCCAGCAGCTTGGGGGCCACGGGGAGTGAAAAACTGTTTTTT. This translates into CASSLGATGSEKLFF.

The chain's CDR3 is CASSGLASGYEQYF. The CDR3 region has the DNA TGTGCCAGCAGCGGACTAGCGAGTGGCTACGAGCAGTACTTC. This chain uses TRBV6-1 with TRBJ2-7; 9 bases are shared with TRBD2. J lost 3 bases, V lost 6 bases, and 6 bases had no gene match. This CDR3 has 14 residues. Germline V gene sequence: CDR1 MNHNS, CDR2 SASEGT.

The genes are TRBV19 and TRBJ1-4, with 7 bases matching TRBD1. The CDR3 is 14 residues long. The germline gives CDR1 LNHDA, CDR2 SQIVND (reference sequence). The junction had 4 bases not matched to a gene; V was cut back by 4 bases and J by 5 bases. The CDR3 loop is CASSRGTENEKLFF. In DNA, the CDR3 is TGTGCCAGTAGTAGGGGGACAGAGAATGAAAAACTGTTTTTT.

The chain links TRBV19 to TRBJ2-5, with D hard to call. The CDR3 consists of 15 residues. V lost 3 bases to trimming and J lost 1 base, with 12 bases between them. Looked up from germline, CDR1 is LNHDA and CDR2 is SQIVND (reference sequence). CDR3 residues: CASSIRAGSQETQYF. The CDR3 DNA sequence: TGTGCCAGTAGTATCCGTGCAGGATCCCAAGAGACCCAGTACTTC.